This entry lists 15 T cell receptor beta chains sequenced from one sample in a study of cytomegalovirus exposure and HLA in healthy donors. A multiplex PCR was run with 60 Vbeta primers and 13 Jbeta primers. Generated by immunoSEQ multiplex PCR, the TCRdb table keeps only in-frame clones and is missing some. The sample yields 120,000 or so clones, 60% to 85% seen once. Sequencing used PBMCs. These receptors all stem from a young man in good health and CMV-seronegative.

This chain's CDR3 is CASSSGGSNTEAFF. CDR3 in DNA: TGTGCCAGCAGTTCAGGGGGCTCGAACACTGAAGCTTTCTTT. The rearrangement uses TRBV6-6 and TRBJ1-1, with 8 bases fitting TRBD1. Unmatched junction bases numbered 2, after V lost 4 bases and J lost 1 base. Germline V gene lookup returns CDR1 MNHNY and CDR2 SVGAGI (reference sequence). The CDR3 consists of 14 residues.

The V call is TRBV7-9, the J call TRBJ1-1; tentatively, D is TRBD1 (6 bases). Germline CDR1 reads SEHNR; CDR2 reads FQNEAQ (reference sequence). The CDR3 is 15 residues long. V lost 4 bases, J lost 4 bases, and 16 bases lay in between. This chain's CDR3 is CASSYHRAGGTEAFF. The CDR3, as DNA: TGTGCCAGCAGCTACCACAGGGCCGGAGGCACTGAAGCTTTCTTT.

This chain connects TRBV5-4 to TRBJ1-2; 9 nucleotides align to TRBD1. Trimming took 4 bases from V and 4 from J; bases not matched to a gene: 11. The CDR3 has 16 residues. CDR1 and CDR2 from the germline V gene are SGHNT and YYREEE (reference sequence). CDR3 nucleotides: TGTGCCAGCAGCCCGGCAGGCGGACAGGGGACCTATGGCTACACCTTC. Translated, it gives CASSPAGGQGTYGYTF.

This sequence joins TRBV27 and TRBJ2-7, with TRBD1 matching 7 bases. This CDR3 comprises 13 residues. Germline V gene sequence: CDR1 MNHEY, CDR2 SMNVEV (reference sequence). The V and J ends lost 6 bases and 5 bases, in that order; junction bases with no gene match: 7. CDR3 nucleotide sequence: TGTGCCAGCAGCTCGACAGGGTGGAACGAGCAGTACTTC. It codes for CASSSTGWNEQYF.

The V and J genes are TRBV9 and TRBJ2-1, with 7 bases aligning to TRBD1. The CDR3 is 15 amino acids. CDR1 SGDLS and CDR2 YYNGEE come from the germline V gene. Trimming cost V 4 bases and J 4 bases; bases outside gene matches: 8. Written as DNA, the CDR3 is TGTGCCAGCAGCTCCCGGGACAGACCTTACAATGAGCAGTTCTTC. Its translation: CASSSRDRPYNEQFF.

Only a few counts were recorded for this clone. The CDR3 sequence: CASSPGGGREAFF. The CDR3 coding sequence is TGCGCCAGCAGCCCGGGAGGGGGGAGAGAAGCTTTCTTT. The J gene is TRBJ1-1, the V gene TRBV5-1, with D possibly TRBD1 on 6 matching bases. The germline CDR1 and CDR2 sequences are SGHRS and YFSETQ. V lost 4 bases to trimming and J lost 8 bases, with 15 bases between them. The CDR3 is 13 amino acids. Drawing the rest from reference TRBV5-1 and TRBJ1-1, the complete variable domain is KAGVTQTPRYLIKTRGQQVTLSCSPISGHRSVSWYQQTPGQGLQFLFEYFSETQRNKGNFPGRFSGRQFSNSRSEMNVSTLELGDSALYLCASSPGGGREAFFGQGTRLTVV.

The chain joins TRBV4-1 to TRBJ1-5; the match to TRBD1 covers 7 bases. The CDR3 has 16 amino acids. Per germline, CDR1 MGHRA and CDR2 YSYEKL. The V gene end was trimmed by 4 bases and the J gene end by 0 bases; junction bases not matched to a gene: 6. The chain's CDR3 is CASSPGTEYSNQPQHF. The CDR3 bases are TGCGCCAGCAGCCCAGGGACAGAATATAGCAATCAGCCCCAGCATTTT.

This clone appeared a few times. The V call is TRBV27, the J call TRBJ2-5; TRBD2 might be the D (6 bases). The V end was cut by 0 bases, the J end by 5 bases, with 13 bases between. The CDR3 spans 15 residues. Germline assignment: CDR1 MNHEY and CDR2 SMNVEV (reference sequence). The CDR3: CASSLSAGLWETQYF. Here the CDR3 DNA reads TGTGCCAGCAGTTTATCGGCGGGGCTATGGGAGACCCAGTACTTC.

The V call is TRBV7-6, the J call TRBJ2-3; TRBD2 matches at 11 bases. Germline V CDR1 and CDR2: SGHVS, FNYEAQ. The V and J ends lost 1 base and 3 bases, in that order; junction bases with no gene match: 6. The CDR3 consists of 17 residues. CDR3 region: CASSLDSSGRYTDTQYF. As DNA, the CDR3 is TGTGCCAGCAGCTTAGATTCTAGCGGGAGGTATACAGATACGCAGTATTTT.

This chain links TRBV7-2 with TRBJ1-6; TRBD1 matches at 7 bases. The CDR3 is 17 amino acids. Germline CDR1 SGHTA, CDR2 FQGNSA. Unmatched junction bases numbered 8, after V lost 5 bases and J lost 1 base. This CDR3 reads CASSPRGDSSYNSPLHF. DNA of the CDR3: TGTGCCAGCAGCCCTAGGGGGGACAGTTCCTATAATTCACCCCTCCACTTT.

As DNA, the CDR3 is TGTGCCACGAGATGGGGGGAGTCTGGGCAGCCCCAGCATTTT. It codes for CATRWGESGQPQHF. The rearrangement uses TRBV10-3 and TRBJ1-5, with a tentative D call TRBD1 (5 bases). Germline CDR1 ENHRY, CDR2 SYGVKD. This CDR3 has 14 amino acids. Trimming pared 10 bases from V and 7 bases from J, leaving 20 bases between.

This chain uses TRBV7-9 with TRBJ1-1; 7 positions agree with TRBD1. With V trimmed by 5 bases and J by 5 bases, 14 bases remained unmatched. The CDR3 consists of 16 residues. The V gene's germline CDR1 is SEHNR and CDR2 FQNEAQ (reference sequence). CDR3 in amino acids: CASSRYLTGAKTEAFF. In nucleotides, the CDR3 is TGTGCCAGCAGCCGTTATTTAACAGGGGCAAAAACTGAAGCTTTCTTT. The full variable domain, its missing parts supplied by reference TRBV7-9 and TRBJ1-1, is DTGVSQNPRHKITKRGQNVTFRCDPISEHNRLYWYRQTLGQGPEFLTYFQNEAQLEKSRLLSDRFSAERPKGSFSTLEIQRTEQGDSAMYLCASSRYLTGAKTEAFFGQGTRLTVV.

The chain combines TRBV7-8 with TRBJ1-2, with TRBD1 as a possible D gene (5 bases). The length of the CDR3 is 13 residues. V lost 2 bases to trimming and J lost 12 bases, with 16 bases between them. Germline-derived CDR1 and CDR2 are SGHVS and FQNEAQ. CDR3 region: CASSLRPGLKDTF. The CDR3 DNA is TGTGCCAGCAGCTTAAGGCCAGGGCTAAAGGACACCTTC. The complete variable domain, with remaining parts taken from reference TRBV7-8 and TRBJ1-2, reads GAGVSQSPRYKVAKRGQDVALRCDPISGHVSLFWYQQALGQGPEFLTYFQNEAQLDKSGLPSDRFFAERPEGSVSTLKIQRTQQEDSAVYLCASSLRPGLKDTFGSGTRLTVV.

The rearrangement joins TRBV19 to TRBJ2-3; 10 bases map to TRBD2. Per germline, CDR1 LNHDA and CDR2 SQIVND (reference sequence). The trim removed 4 bases at V and 6 bases at J, leaving 4 bases unmatched. This CDR3 has 14 amino acids. CDR3 sequence (DNA): TGTGCCAGTAGTAGGCTAGCGGGAGCCGATACGCAGTATTTT. Translated, it gives CASSRLAGADTQYF.

The chain's CDR3 is CASSLMASGGQETQYF. DNA for the CDR3: TGTGCCAGCAGCTTGATGGCTAGCGGGGGGCAAGAGACCCAGTACTTC. V is TRBV5-5 and J is TRBJ2-5, with 11 bases lining up with TRBD2. Per the germline V gene, CDR1 is SGHKS and CDR2 is YYEKEE (reference sequence). The CDR3 covers 16 residues. Trimming cost V 1 base and J 2 bases; bases outside gene matches: 4. The full variable domain, in which reference TRBV5-5 and TRBJ2-5 provide the parts outside the CDR3, is DAGVTQSPTHLIKTRGQQVTLRCSPISGHKSVSWYQQVLGQGPQFIFQYYEKEERGRGNFPDRFSARQFPNYSSELNVNALLLGDSALYLCASSLMASGGQETQYFGPGTRLLVL.